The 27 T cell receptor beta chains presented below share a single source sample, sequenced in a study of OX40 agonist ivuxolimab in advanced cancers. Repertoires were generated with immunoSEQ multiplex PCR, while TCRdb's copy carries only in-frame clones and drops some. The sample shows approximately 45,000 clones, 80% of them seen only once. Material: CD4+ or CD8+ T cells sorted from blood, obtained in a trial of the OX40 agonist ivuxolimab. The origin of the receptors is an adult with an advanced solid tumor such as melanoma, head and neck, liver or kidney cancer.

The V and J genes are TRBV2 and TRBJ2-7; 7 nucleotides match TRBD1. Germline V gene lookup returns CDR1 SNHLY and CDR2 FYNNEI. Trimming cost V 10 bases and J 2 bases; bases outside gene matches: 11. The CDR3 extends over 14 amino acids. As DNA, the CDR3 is TGTGCCACTTCTGGCCGGGACAGTACCTACGAGCAGTACTTC. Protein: CATSGRDSTYEQYF.

This CDR3 is CASSLGSPLGEGDTQYF. CDR3 coding DNA: TGCGCCAGCAGCCTGGGTAGTCCTTTGGGAGAGGGGGATACGCAGTATTTT. The chain combines TRBV5-1 with TRBJ2-3; D is perhaps TRBD1 or TRBD2 (5 bases each). The CDR3 covers 17 residues. CDR1 and CDR2 (germline): SGHRS, YFSETQ. The V end lost 4 bases, the J end lost 6 bases, and 24 bases lay between the germline ends.

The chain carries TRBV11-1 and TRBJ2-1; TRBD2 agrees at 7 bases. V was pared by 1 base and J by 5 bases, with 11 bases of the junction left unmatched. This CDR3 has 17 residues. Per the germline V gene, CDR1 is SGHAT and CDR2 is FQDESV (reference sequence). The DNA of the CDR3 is TGTGCCAGCAGCTTAGGGAGCTCTAGCGGAGGTGACAATGAGCAGTTCTTC. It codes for CASSLGSSSGGDNEQFF.

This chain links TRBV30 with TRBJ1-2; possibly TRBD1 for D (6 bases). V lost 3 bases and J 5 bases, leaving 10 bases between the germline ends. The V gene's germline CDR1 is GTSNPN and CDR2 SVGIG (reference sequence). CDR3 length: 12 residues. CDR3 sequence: CAWSRGEYGYTF. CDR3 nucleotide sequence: TGTGCCTGGAGCAGGGGAGAGTATGGCTACACCTTC.

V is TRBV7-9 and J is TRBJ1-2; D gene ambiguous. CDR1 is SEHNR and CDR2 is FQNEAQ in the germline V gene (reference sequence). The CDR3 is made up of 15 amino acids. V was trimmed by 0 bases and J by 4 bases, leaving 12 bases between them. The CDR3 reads CASSLASPRGYGYTF. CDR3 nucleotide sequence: TGTGCCAGCAGCTTAGCCTCCCCACGGGGCTATGGCTACACCTTC.

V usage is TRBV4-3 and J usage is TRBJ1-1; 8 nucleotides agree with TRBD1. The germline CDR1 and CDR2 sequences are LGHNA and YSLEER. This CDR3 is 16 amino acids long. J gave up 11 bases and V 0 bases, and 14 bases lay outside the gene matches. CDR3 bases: TGCGCCAGCAGCCAAGAGTGGACAGGGAGAGACTTCAGGGCTTTCTTT. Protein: CASSQEWTGRDFRAFF.

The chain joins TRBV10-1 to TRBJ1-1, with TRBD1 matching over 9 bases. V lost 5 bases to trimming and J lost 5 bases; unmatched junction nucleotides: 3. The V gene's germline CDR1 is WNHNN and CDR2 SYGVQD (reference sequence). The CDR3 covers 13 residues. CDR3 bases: TGCGCCAGCAGTAACAGGGGGCAGACTGAAGCTTTCTTT. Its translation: CASSNRGQTEAFF.

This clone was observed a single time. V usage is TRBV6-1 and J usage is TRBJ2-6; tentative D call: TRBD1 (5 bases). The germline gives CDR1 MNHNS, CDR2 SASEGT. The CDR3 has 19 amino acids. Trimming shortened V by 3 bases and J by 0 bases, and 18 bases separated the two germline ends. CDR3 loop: CASSDRAQQYASGANVLTF. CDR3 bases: TGTGCCAGCAGTGACAGGGCCCAACAGTATGCCTCTGGGGCCAACGTCCTGACTTTC.

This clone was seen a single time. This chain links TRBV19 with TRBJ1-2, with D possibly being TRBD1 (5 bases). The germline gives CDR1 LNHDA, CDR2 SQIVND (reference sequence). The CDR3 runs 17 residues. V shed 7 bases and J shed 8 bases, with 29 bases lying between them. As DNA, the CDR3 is TGTGCCAGTACCACCCTCCGAGGGACGGGTCCTTTAGGGGGCTACACCTTC. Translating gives CASTTLRGTGPLGGYTF.

The CDR3 sequence: CASSPDRANQPQHF. The CDR3 coding sequence is TGTGCCAGCAGTCCAGACAGGGCAAATCAGCCCCAGCATTTT. The chain carries TRBV6-1 and TRBJ1-5; 7 bases are shared with TRBD1. The germline V gene has CDR1 MNHNS and CDR2 SASEGT. The length of the CDR3 is 14 residues. V lost 5 bases and J lost 4; bases outside the gene matches: 5.

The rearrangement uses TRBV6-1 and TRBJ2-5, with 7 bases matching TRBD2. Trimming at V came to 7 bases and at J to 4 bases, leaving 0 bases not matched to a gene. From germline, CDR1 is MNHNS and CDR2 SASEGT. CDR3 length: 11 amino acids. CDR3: CASTGGETQYF. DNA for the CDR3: TGTGCCAGCACGGGGGGAGAGACCCAGTACTTC.

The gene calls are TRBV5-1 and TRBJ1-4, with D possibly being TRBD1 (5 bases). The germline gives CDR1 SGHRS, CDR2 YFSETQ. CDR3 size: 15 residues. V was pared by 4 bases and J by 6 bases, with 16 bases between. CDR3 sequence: CASSPGRGRDEKLFF. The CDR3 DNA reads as TGCGCCAGCAGCCCGGGACGGGGACGGGATGAAAAACTGTTTTTT. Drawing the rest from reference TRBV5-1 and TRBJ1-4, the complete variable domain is KAGVTQTPRYLIKTRGQQVTLSCSPISGHRSVSWYQQTPGQGLQFLFEYFSETQRNKGNFPGRFSGRQFSNSRSEMNVSTLELGDSALYLCASSPGRGRDEKLFFGSGTQLSVL.

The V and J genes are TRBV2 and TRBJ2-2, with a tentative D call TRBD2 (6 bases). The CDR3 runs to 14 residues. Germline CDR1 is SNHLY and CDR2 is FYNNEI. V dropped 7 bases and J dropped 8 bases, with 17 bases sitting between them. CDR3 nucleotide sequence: TGTGCCAGCAAGCTAGCGCCTGGCCCAGGGGAGCTGTTTTTT. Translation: CASKLAPGPGELFF.

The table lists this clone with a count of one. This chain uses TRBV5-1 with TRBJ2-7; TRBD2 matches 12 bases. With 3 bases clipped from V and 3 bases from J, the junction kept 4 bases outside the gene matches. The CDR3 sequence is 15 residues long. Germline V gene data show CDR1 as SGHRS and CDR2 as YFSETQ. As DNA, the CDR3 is TGCGCCAGCAGCTCCCAGGGACTAGCGGGCTACGAGCAGTACTTC. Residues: CASSSQGLAGYEQYF. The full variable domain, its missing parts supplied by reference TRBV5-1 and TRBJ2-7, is KAGVTQTPRYLIKTRGQQVTLSCSPISGHRSVSWYQQTPGQGLQFLFEYFSETQRNKGNFPGRFSGRQFSNSRSEMNVSTLELGDSALYLCASSSQGLAGYEQYFGPGTRLTVT.

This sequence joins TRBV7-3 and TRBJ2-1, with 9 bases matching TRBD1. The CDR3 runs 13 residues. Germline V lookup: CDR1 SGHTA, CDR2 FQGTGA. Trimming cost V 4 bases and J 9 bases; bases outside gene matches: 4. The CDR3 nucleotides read TGTGCCAGCAGCTCCACAGGGGGCGGTGAGCAGTTCTTC. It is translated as CASSSTGGGEQFF.

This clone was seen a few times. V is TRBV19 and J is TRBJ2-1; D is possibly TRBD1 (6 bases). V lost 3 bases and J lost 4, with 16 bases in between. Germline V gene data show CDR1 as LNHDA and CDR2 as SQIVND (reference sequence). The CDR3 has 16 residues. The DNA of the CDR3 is TGTGCCAGTAGTATCGGGACACCCCTTGAATACAATGAGCAGTTCTTC. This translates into CASSIGTPLEYNEQFF. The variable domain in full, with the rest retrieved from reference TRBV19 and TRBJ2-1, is DGGITQSPKYLFRKEGQNVTLSCEQNLNHDAMYWYRQDPGQGLRLIYYSQIVNDFQKGDIAEGYSVSREKKESFPLTVTSAQKNPTAFYLCASSIGTPLEYNEQFFGPGTRLTVL.

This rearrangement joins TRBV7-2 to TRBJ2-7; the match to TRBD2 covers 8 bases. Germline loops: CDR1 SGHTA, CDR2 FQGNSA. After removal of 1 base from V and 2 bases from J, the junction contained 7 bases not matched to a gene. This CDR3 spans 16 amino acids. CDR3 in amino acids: CASSLGASGSTYEQYF. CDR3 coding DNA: TGTGCCAGCAGCTTAGGGGCTAGCGGGTCTACCTACGAGCAGTACTTC.

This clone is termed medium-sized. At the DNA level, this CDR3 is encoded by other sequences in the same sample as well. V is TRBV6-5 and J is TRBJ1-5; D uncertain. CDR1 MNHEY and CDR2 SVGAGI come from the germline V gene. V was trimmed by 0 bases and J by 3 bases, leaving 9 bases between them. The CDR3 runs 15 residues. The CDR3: CASSYSGRSNQPQHF. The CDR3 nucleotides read TGTGCCAGCAGTTACTCGGGCAGGTCCAATCAGCCCCAGCATTTT.

CDR3 sequence: CASSLGSTGKAGNTIYF. The CDR3 DNA is TGTGCCAGCAGCTTAGGGTCGACAGGGAAAGCTGGAAACACCATATATTTT. The rearrangement joins TRBV7-8 to TRBJ1-3, with 7 bases fitting TRBD1. The CDR3 covers 17 residues. V lost 1 base to trimming and J lost 2 bases; unmatched junction nucleotides: 8. Germline CDR1 and CDR2: SGHVS and FQNEAQ.

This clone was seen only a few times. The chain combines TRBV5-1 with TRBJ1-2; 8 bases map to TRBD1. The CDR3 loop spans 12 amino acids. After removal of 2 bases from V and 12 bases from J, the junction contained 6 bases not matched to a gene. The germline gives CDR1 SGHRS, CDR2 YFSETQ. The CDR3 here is CASSFGQGDDTF. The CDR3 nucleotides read TGCGCCAGCAGCTTCGGACAGGGCGACGACACCTTC.

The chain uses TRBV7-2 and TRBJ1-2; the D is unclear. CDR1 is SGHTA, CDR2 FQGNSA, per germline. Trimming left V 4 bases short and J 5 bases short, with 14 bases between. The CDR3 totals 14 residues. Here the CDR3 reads CASSSTLSGYGYTF. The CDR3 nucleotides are TGTGCCAGCAGCTCCACCCTCTCGGGATATGGCTACACCTTC.

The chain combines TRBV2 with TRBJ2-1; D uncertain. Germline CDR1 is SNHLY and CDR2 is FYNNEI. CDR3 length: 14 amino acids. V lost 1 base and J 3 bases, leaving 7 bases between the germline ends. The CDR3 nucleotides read TGTGCCAGCAGTGAAGGCCAGGTCTACAATGAGCAGTTCTTC. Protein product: CASSEGQVYNEQFF.

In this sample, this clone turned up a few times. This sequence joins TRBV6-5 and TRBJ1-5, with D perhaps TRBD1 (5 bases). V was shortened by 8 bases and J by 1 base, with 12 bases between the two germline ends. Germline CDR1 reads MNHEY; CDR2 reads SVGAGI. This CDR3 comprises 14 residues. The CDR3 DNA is TGTGCCAGCCGACCCCGACAGAGCAATCAGCCCCAGCATTTT. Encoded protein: CASRPRQSNQPQHF.

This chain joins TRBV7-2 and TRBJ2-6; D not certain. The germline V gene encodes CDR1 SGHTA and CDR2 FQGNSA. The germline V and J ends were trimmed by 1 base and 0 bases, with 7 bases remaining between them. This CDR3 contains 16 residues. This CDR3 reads CASSLGTASGANVLTF. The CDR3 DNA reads TGTGCCAGCAGCTTAGGGACCGCCTCTGGGGCCAACGTCCTGACTTTC.

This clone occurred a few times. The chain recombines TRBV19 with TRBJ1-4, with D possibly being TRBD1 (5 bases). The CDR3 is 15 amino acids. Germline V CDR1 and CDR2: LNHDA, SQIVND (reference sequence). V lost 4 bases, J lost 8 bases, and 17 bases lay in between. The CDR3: CASSNLAGASEKLFF. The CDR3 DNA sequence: TGTGCCAGTAGTAACTTGGCCGGGGCATCCGAAAAACTGTTTTTT.

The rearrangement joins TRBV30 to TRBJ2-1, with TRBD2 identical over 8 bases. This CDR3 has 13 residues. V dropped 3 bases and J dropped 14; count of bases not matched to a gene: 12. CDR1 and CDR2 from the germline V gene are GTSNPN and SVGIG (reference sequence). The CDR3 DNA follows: TGTGCCTGGAGCCCCGGGGGGGGCAGATATGAGTTCTTC. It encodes CAWSPGGGRYEFF.

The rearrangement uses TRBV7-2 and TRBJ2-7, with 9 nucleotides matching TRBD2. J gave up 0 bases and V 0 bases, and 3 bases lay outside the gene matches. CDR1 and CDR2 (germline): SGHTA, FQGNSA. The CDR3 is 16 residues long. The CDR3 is CASSLASGRSSYEQYF. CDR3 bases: TGTGCCAGCAGCTTAGCCAGCGGGAGGAGCTCCTACGAGCAGTACTTC. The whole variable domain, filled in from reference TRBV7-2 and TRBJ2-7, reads GAGVSQSPSNKVTEKGKDVELRCDPISGHTALYWYRQSLGQGLEFLIYFQGNSAPDKSGLPSDRFSAERTGGSVSTLTIQRTQQEDSAVYLCASSLASGRSSYEQYFGPGTRLTVT.